Listed below are T cell receptor beta chains from one sample, sequenced in a study of OX40 agonist ivuxolimab in advanced cancers. Data came from immunoSEQ multiplex PCR; TCRdb stores just in-frame clones and leaves some out. The table shows tens of thousands of clones, with approximately 85% occurring only once. The sample consisted of CD4+ or CD8+ T cells sorted from blood, taken in a trial of the OX40 agonist ivuxolimab. The source of these receptors is an adult with an advanced solid tumor such as melanoma, head and neck, liver or kidney cancer. CDR3s include the opening cysteine and the closing phenylalanine or tryptophan. The D gene is left open where the match is weak. Some rows mark clone size as missing; the rest say once, few, many or name a class of expanded clone.

v_call,d_call,clone_size,j_call,cdr3_nt,cdr3_aa
TRBV7-8,NA,NA,TRBJ2-4,TGTGCCAGCAGCCACACGGAACCGGGAAAGGACATTCAGTACTTC,CASSHTEPGKDIQYF
TRBV2,TRBD2,NA,TRBJ2-7,TGTGCCAGCAGGGGACTAGCGGGGGCCTACGAGCAGTACTTC,CASRGLAGAYEQYF
TRBV28,NA,NA,TRBJ1-2,TGTGCCAGCAAGGCTTTAGCTGGCTACACCTTC,CASKALAGYTF
TRBV5-5,TRBD1,NA,TRBJ1-5,TGTGCCAGCAGCCCGGGACAGGATAGCAATCAGCCCCAGCATTTT,CASSPGQDSNQPQHF
TRBV7-2,TRBD1,once,TRBJ2-3,TGTGCCAGCAGCCTAAGACAGGGTGGGAGCACAGATACGCAGTATTTT,CASSLRQGGSTDTQYF
TRBV6-6,NA,NA,TRBJ1-5,TGTGCCAGCAGCCCCCAGGGGTTCGAGCAGCCCCAGCATTTT,CASSPQGFEQPQHF
TRBV2,TRBD1,NA,TRBJ2-7,TGTGCCAGCAGGAGGGGACAGGGCTACGAGCAGTACTTC,CASRRGQGYEQYF
TRBV5-4,TRBD1,NA,TRBJ1-1,TGTGCCAGCAGCTTCCCGGACAGGGCCAACACTGAAGCTTTCTTT,CASSFPDRANTEAFF
TRBV7-9,NA,NA,TRBJ1-2,TGTGCCAGCAGCTTAGCCCGGGGCACGACCGGCTACACCTTC,CASSLARGTTGYTF
TRBV10-3,TRBD2,NA,TRBJ2-3,TGTGCCATCGGGGGCAGGGGTATAGCGGGGAACACAGATACGCAGTATTTT,CAIGGRGIAGNTDTQYF
TRBV10-2,NA,NA,TRBJ2-1,TGCGCCAGCAGTGATTATAACAATGAGCAGTTCTTC,CASSDYNNEQFF